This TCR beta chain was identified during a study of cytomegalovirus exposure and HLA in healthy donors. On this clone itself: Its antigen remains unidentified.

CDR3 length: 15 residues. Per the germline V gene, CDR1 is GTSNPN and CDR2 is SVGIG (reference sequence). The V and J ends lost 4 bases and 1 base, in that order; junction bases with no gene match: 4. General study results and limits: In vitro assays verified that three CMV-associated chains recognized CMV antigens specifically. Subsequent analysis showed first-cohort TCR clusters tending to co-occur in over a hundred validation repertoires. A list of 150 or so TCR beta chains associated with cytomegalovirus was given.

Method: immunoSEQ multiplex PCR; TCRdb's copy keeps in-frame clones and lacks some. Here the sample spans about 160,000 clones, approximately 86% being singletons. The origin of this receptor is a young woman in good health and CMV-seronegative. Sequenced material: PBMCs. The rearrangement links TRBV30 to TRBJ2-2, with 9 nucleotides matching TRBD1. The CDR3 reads CAWTGGQGNTGELFF. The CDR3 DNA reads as TGTGCCTGGACCGGGGGACAGGGGAACACCGGGGAGCTGTTTTTT.